A selection of T cell receptor beta chains follows, all from one sample in a study of immune heterogeneity within non-small cell lung tumors. TCRdb redid the calling of the multiplex PCR reads with MiXCR, one entry per CDR3 protein. The sample has 2,500 to 3,500 distinct CDR3 sequences; approximately 53% are singletons. Input material: lung tumor tissue. These receptors were taken from a man between 65 and 85 years old with non-small cell lung cancer. Each CDR3 is given with its conserved first and last residue. D genes are given only for firm matches. The listing skips clone size in some rows; elsewhere it reads once, few, many or a size class.

d_call	v_call	j_call	clone_size	cdr3_aa	cdr3_nt
TRBD1	TRBV28	TRBJ1-1	NA	CASGRGRGAFF	TGTGCCAGCGGCAGGGGGCGAGGGGCTTTCTTT
NA	TRBV24-1	TRBJ2-2	few	CATSDPGERTPGELFF	TGTGCCACCAGTGATCCGGGAGAGCGAACCCCCGGGGAGCTGTTTTTT
NA	TRBV12-3/TRBV12-4	TRBJ1-1	few	CASSYRREMNTEAFF	TGTGCCAGCAGTTACCGCAGGGAAATGAACACTGAAGCTTTCTTT
NA	TRBV18	TRBJ1-6	NA	CASSPVDAGSPLHF	TGTGCCAGCTCACCAGTCGATGCTGGTTCACCCCTCCACTTT
TRBD2	TRBV28	TRBJ2-7	NA	CASNPGTSGSYEQYF	TGTGCCAGCAATCCCGGGACTAGCGGTAGCTACGAGCAGTACTTC
NA	TRBV6-1	TRBJ2-1	once	CASSEGGMIEQFF	TGTGCCAGCAGTGAAGGCGGGATGATTGAGCAGTTCTTC
NA	TRBV2	TRBJ2-4	NA	CASKPNLAKNIQYF	TGTGCCAGCAAGCCTAACCTAGCCAAAAACATTCAGTACTTC
TRBD1	TRBV6-1	TRBJ1-6	NA	CASSRQGYNSPLHF	TGTGCCAGCAGTCGACAGGGCTATAATTCACCCCTCCACTTT
NA	TRBV6-2/TRBV6-3	TRBJ1-2	NA	CASSYSRGAHGYTF	TGTGCCAGCAGTTACTCGCGGGGGGCGCATGGCTACACCTTC
NA	TRBV9	TRBJ2-7	once	CASSVGVAAGYEQYF	TGTGCCAGCAGCGTAGGGGTAGCGGCAGGTTACGAGCAGTACTTC
NA	TRBV6-1	TRBJ2-7	NA	CASSTAPQRYEQYF	TGTGCCAGCAGTACGGCGCCTCAAAGGTACGAGCAGTACTTC
TRBD2	TRBV28	TRBJ2-7	NA	CVSSINPGGAYEQYF	TGTGTCAGCAGTATAAATCCGGGAGGGGCCTACGAGCAGTACTTC
NA	TRBV7-9	TRBJ2-5	few	CASSMDYEETQYF	TGTGCCAGCAGCATGGACTACGAAGAGACCCAGTACTTC
NA	TRBV19	TRBJ2-5	NA	CASSPTGDRRGETQYF	TGTGCCAGTAGCCCGACGGGGGACAGGCGGGGGGAGACCCAGTACTTC
NA	TRBV6-2/TRBV6-3	TRBJ2-5	NA	CASSPTGSPETQYF	TGTGCCAGCAGCCCAACAGGGTCGCCGGAGACCCAGTACTTC
NA	TRBV18	TRBJ1-4	NA	CASSPGQVLEKLFF	TGTGCCAGCTCACCGGGACAAGTTCTTGAAAAACTGTTTTTT
NA	TRBV7-6	TRBJ2-3	few	CASSTGSTQYF	TGTGCCAGCAGCACGGGATCGACGCAGTATTTT
NA	TRBV20-1	TRBJ2-3	few	CSTSYRAPSYTQYF	TGCAGCACATCGTACAGGGCCCCATCCTATACGCAGTATTTT